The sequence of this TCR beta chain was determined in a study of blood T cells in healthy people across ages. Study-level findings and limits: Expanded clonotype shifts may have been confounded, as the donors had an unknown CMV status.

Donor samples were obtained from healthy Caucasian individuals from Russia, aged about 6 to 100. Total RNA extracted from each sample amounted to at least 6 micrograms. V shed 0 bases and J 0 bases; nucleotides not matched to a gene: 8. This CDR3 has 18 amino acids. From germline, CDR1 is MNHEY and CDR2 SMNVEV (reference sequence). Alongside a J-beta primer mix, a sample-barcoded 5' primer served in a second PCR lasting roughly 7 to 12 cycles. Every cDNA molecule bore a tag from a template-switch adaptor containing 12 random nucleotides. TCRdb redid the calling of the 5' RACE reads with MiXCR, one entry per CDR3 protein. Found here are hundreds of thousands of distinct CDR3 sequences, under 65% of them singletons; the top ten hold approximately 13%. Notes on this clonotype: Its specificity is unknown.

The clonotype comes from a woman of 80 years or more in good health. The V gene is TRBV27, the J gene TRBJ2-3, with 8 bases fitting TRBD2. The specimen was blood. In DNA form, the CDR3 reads TGTGCCAGCAGTTTATCTGGGCGGGGGGCAGACAGCACAGATACGCAGTATTTT. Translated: CASSLSGRGADSTDTQYF.